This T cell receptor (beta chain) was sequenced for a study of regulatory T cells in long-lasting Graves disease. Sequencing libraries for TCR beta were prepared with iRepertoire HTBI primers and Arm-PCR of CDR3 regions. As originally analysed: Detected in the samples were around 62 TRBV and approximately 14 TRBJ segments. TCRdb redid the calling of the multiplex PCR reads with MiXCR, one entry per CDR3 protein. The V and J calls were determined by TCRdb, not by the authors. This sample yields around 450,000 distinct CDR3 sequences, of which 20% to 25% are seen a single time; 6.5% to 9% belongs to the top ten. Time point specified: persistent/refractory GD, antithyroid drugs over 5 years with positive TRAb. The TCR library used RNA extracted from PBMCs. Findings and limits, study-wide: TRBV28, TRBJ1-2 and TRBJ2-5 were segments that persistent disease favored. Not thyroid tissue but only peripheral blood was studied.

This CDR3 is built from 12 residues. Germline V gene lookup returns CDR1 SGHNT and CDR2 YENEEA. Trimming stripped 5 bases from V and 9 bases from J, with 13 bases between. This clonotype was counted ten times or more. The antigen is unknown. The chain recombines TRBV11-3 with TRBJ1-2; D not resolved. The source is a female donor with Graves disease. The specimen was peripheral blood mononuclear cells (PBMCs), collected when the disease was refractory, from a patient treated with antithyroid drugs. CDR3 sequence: CASSPNQGSYTF. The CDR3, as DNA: TGTGCCAGCAGCCCGAATCAAGGCAGCTACACCTTC. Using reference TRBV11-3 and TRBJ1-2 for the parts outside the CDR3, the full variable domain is EAGVVQSPRYKIIEKKQPVAFWCNPISGHNTLYWYLQNLGQGPELLIRYENEEAVDDSQLPKDRFSAERLKGVDSTLKIQPAELGDSAVYLCASSPNQGSYTFGSGTRLTVV.